This is a list of T cell receptor beta chains from one sample in a study of blood T cell repertoires in COVID-19. Data came from immunoSEQ multiplex PCR; TCRdb stores just in-frame clones and leaves some out. The sample includes roughly 400,000 clones, 88% seen only once; the top ten take approximately 1.3%. The sample comprised PBMCs or T cells enriched from blood (not recorded which). Source of these receptors: a woman aged 18 to 35 who had been exposed to COVID-19. The CDR3 runs from the conserved cysteine through the conserved F or W. Not all rows give a size; the values are once, few, many and, for expanded clones, a class.

CDR3: CASGRTGENTGELFF; size: NA; J: TRBJ2-2; V: TRBV27
CDR3: CSARTRATSAHEQYF; size: NA; J: TRBJ2-7; V: TRBV29-1
CDR3: CASSLAVSSGKDTGELFF; size: NA; J: TRBJ2-2; V: TRBV5-1
CDR3: CASSPIAMVAGEGYEQYF; size: NA; J: TRBJ2-7; V: TRBV27
CDR3: CATLPGGSSGNTIYF; size: NA; J: TRBJ1-3; V: TRBV10-3
CDR3: CASSLGQGSSGANVLTF; size: NA; J: TRBJ2-6; V: TRBV9
CDR3: CASSQDAASGGYRTDTQYF; size: NA; J: TRBJ2-3; V: TRBV4-3
CDR3: CASSPYRVWMYNEQFF; size: NA; J: TRBJ2-1; V: TRBV18
CDR3: CASSQDTGDNTDTQYF; size: NA; J: TRBJ2-3; V: TRBV4-2
CDR3: CASSNSGVEQFF; size: NA; J: TRBJ2-1; V: TRBV18
CDR3: CASSLGRDRDYEQYF; size: NA; J: TRBJ2-7; V: TRBV11-2
CDR3: CASSQQANQPQHF; size: once; J: TRBJ1-5; V: TRBV7-9
CDR3: CASSEFTAGGADTQYF; size: NA; J: TRBJ2-3; V: TRBV2
CDR3: CASSILWSGYSTDTQYF; size: NA; J: TRBJ2-3; V: TRBV19
CDR3: CASSPSSSRYEQYF; size: NA; J: TRBJ2-7; V: TRBV4-3
CDR3: CASNLAGGRQETQYF; size: NA; J: TRBJ2-5; V: TRBV3-1/TRBV3-2
CDR3: CASSLDPYNEQFF; size: NA; J: TRBJ2-1; V: TRBV11-3
CDR3: CASSQDGGGYNQPQHF; size: NA; J: TRBJ1-5; V: TRBV4-2
CDR3: CASSYRVGETQYF; size: NA; J: TRBJ2-5; V: TRBV7-9
CDR3: CASSLLGLAGPKNIQYF; size: NA; J: TRBJ2-4; V: TRBV11-2
CDR3: CASSETRGGSHQPQHF; size: NA; J: TRBJ1-5; V: TRBV6-1
CDR3: CASSLASGSLDEQFF; size: NA; J: TRBJ2-1; V: TRBV5-5
CDR3: CASRPYSGTASYEQYF; size: NA; J: TRBJ2-7; V: TRBV7-2
CDR3: CASSPTGILLGNTIYF; size: NA; J: TRBJ1-3; V: TRBV27
CDR3: CAISTSGGATDTQYF; size: NA; J: TRBJ2-3; V: TRBV10-3
CDR3: CASSTAGTYNEQFF; size: NA; J: TRBJ2-1; V: TRBV28
CDR3: CAISDPPNNQPQHF; size: NA; J: TRBJ1-5; V: TRBV10-3
CDR3: CASSLAGVAGGHSNNEQFF; size: NA; J: TRBJ2-1; V: TRBV7-2
CDR3: CASSPPINEKLFF; size: NA; J: TRBJ1-4; V: TRBV18
CDR3: CASSLEPGHTEAFF; size: NA; J: TRBJ1-1; V: TRBV5-4
CDR3: CSVYPASSYNEQFF; size: NA; J: TRBJ2-1; V: TRBV29-1
CDR3: CASSTSGGSPYEQYF; size: NA; J: TRBJ2-7; V: TRBV5-5
CDR3: CASSFVWADNEQFF; size: once; J: TRBJ2-1; V: TRBV7-2
CDR3: CASRTSGVRTGELFF; size: NA; J: TRBJ2-2; V: TRBV28
CDR3: CASSDQTRLETQYF; size: NA; J: TRBJ2-5; V: TRBV2
CDR3: CASSQAGQADF; size: many; J: TRBJ2-7; V: TRBV3-1/TRBV3-2
CDR3: CASSLGLAGSYEQYF; size: NA; J: TRBJ2-7; V: TRBV7-2
CDR3: CASSPLGDSGTEKLFF; size: NA; J: TRBJ1-4; V: TRBV18
CDR3: CASSYRDNNQPQHF; size: once; J: TRBJ1-5; V: TRBV6-5
CDR3: CASSQAGGSNQPQHF; size: NA; J: TRBJ1-5; V: TRBV4-1
CDR3: CASSLWSGNQPQHF; size: few; J: TRBJ1-5; V: TRBV28
CDR3: CSASSGSGANVLTF; size: NA; J: TRBJ2-6; V: TRBV20-1
CDR3: CASRTNRPTSTDTQYF; size: NA; J: TRBJ2-3; V: TRBV28
CDR3: CASSQPHKSPTGGQTGELFF; size: NA; J: TRBJ2-2; V: TRBV23-1
CDR3: CASSIQGGNYGYTF; size: NA; J: TRBJ1-2; V: TRBV9
CDR3: CASSQVGATDTQYF; size: once; J: TRBJ2-3; V: TRBV4-1
CDR3: CASNGGLAYNEQFF; size: NA; J: TRBJ2-1; V: TRBV28
CDR3: CASSNGGAYNEQFF; size: NA; J: TRBJ2-1; V: TRBV9